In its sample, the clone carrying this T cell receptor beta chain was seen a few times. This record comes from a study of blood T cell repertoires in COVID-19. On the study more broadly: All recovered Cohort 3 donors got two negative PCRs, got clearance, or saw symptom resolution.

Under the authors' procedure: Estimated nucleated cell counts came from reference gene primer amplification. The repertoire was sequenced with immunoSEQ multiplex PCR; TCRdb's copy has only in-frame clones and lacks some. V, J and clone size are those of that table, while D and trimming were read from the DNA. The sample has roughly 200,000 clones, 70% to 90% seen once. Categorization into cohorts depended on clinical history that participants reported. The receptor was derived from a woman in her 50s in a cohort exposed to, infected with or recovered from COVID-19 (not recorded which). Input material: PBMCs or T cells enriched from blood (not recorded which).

The CDR3 loop reads CSAATDRHNYGYTF. CDR3 DNA: TGCAGCGCGGCCACGGACAGACATAACTATGGCTACACCTTC. The chain has TRBV29-1 and TRBJ1-2, with D maybe TRBD1 (6 bases). This CDR3 contains 14 residues. In germline, CDR1 is SQVTM, CDR2 ANQGSEA. Deletions cut 7 bases from V and 1 base from J, with 16 bases between.